This T cell receptor beta chain was found in a study of vaccination and CD4 T cells after COVID-19. The overall study: Convalescent donors were composed of six males and four females, of whom two were Hispanic. Overlapping spike peptides of SARS-CoV-2, HCoV-NL63, HCoV-OC43 and HCoV-229E were used, and cells were stimulated with them.

The Oncomine TCR Beta short-read assay sequenced DNA from cultured CD4+ T cells. TCRdb used MiXCR to reprocess the PCR reads, holding one entry per CDR3 protein. Of 8,000 to 9,500 distinct CDR3 sequences in the sample, approximately 56% were seen once. Specified treatment: approximately nine-day PBMC culture with coronavirus spike peptide pools or control peptides (ViraFEST assay). Trimming shortened V by 6 bases and J by 2 bases, and 16 bases separated the two germline ends. The CDR3 runs 16 residues. Germline V gene sequence: CDR1 MNHNS, CDR2 SASEGT. With regard to this clonotype: What it recognizes is unknown.

This clonotype was obtained from a human donor with COVID-19. The sample was cultured CD4+ T cells from blood, taken after SARS-CoV-2 vaccination. The chain links TRBV6-1 to TRBJ2-2, with a tentative D call TRBD2 (7 bases). The CDR3 region is CASRPEGGRNTGELFF. The CDR3 nucleotides read TGTGCCAGCAGGCCCGAGGGGGGGCGTAACACCGGGGAGCTGTTTTTT.